This is a list of T cell receptor beta chains from one sample in a study of Tregs in tolerant kidney transplant recipients. The method was immunoSEQ multiplex PCR; TCRdb's version includes in-frame clones alone and lacks a portion of them. The sample records 240,000 or so clones, approximately 84% being singletons. The specimen was CD4+ T cells from blood. These receptors were collected from a human donor in good health. CDR3s include the opening cysteine and the closing phenylalanine or tryptophan. D genes are given only for firm matches. Some rows have no size entry. The others give once, few or many, or a class for an expanded clone.

D gene	clone size	V gene	J gene	CDR3 DNA	CDR3 protein
NA	NA	TRBV19	TRBJ2-2	TGTGCCAGTAGTATATTCTGGGCCGCGAACACCGGGGAGCTGTTTTTT	CASSIFWAANTGELFF
TRBD1	NA	TRBV29-1	TRBJ1-4	TGCAGCGTTCGGGGGACAGGGAAGAGTGAAAAACTGTTTTTT	CSVRGTGKSEKLFF
NA	NA	TRBV25-1	TRBJ2-3	TGTGCCAGCCGAAGAGGGACAGATACGCAGTATTTT	CASRRGTDTQYF
NA	few	TRBV7-8	TRBJ1-1	TGTGCCAGCAGCTTTCAACTAAACACTGAAGCTTTCTTT	CASSFQLNTEAFF
NA	NA	TRBV4-1	TRBJ1-4	TGCGCCAGCAGCCAACTCGCCAGGACAGCAACTAATGAAAAACTGTTTTTT	CASSQLARTATNEKLFF
NA	few	TRBV6-5	TRBJ1-3	TGTGCCAGCAGCAGAATCTCTGGAAACACCATATATTTT	CASSRISGNTIYF
NA	few	TRBV7-8	TRBJ2-1	TGTGCCAGCAGCTTAGGACTGTCCAATGAGCAGTTCTTC	CASSLGLSNEQFF
NA	NA	TRBV29-1	TRBJ1-2	TGCAGCGCCCTAAAGGGTCAGGTCGGCGGCTACACCTTC	CSALKGQVGGYTF
TRBD1	NA	TRBV30	TRBJ2-3	TGTGCCTGCGACAGGGAAGGGGGAGATACGCAGTATTTT	CACDREGGDTQYF
TRBD1	once	TRBV5-1	TRBJ1-2	TGCGCCAGCAGCACCGGACAGGGAGGCTATGGCTACACCTTC	CASSTGQGGYGYTF
NA	few	TRBV6-6	TRBJ2-7	TGTGCCAGCAGCCGACAAAACTACGAGCAGTACTTC	CASSRQNYEQYF
NA	NA	TRBV6-1	TRBJ2-1	TGTGCCAGCAGTGAAGCTGGAGGGGGGGACAATGAGCAGTTCTTC	CASSEAGGGDNEQFF
NA	once	TRBV30	TRBJ2-4	TGTGCCTGGAATGGGGGAGCGGGCAAAAACATTCAGTACTTC	CAWNGGAGKNIQYF